This passage covers 27 T cell receptor beta chains from one sample sequenced in a study of blood T cell repertoires in COVID-19. TCRdb's copy holds only in-frame clones and misses some; the assay was immunoSEQ multiplex PCR. The sample includes about 83,000 clones, around 87% of them seen just once. The specimen sequenced was peripheral blood. The receptors were gathered from a woman aged 50 to 60 with active or convalescent COVID-19.

The V call is TRBV5-6, the J call TRBJ2-5; 8 bases align to TRBD1. V was pared by 4 bases and J by 5 bases, with 4 bases of the junction left unmatched. Looked up from germline, CDR1 is SGHDT and CDR2 is YYEEEE. The CDR3 has 13 amino acids. The CDR3 reads CASSAWTGETQYF. The CDR3 coding sequence is TGTGCCAGCAGCGCTTGGACAGGGGAGACCCAGTACTTC.

V is TRBV6-6 and J is TRBJ1-2; D is ambiguous. The CDR3 runs 14 residues. Trimming removed 6 bases from V and 8 bases from J, with 19 bases in between. Germline lookup yields CDR1 MNHNY and CDR2 SVGAGI (reference sequence). As DNA, the CDR3 is TGTGCCAGCAGCATCGACGGGGAACGGTGGGGCTACACCTTC. Its protein product is CASSIDGERWGYTF.

The rearrangement joins TRBV11-2 to TRBJ2-5, with 8 bases identical to TRBD1. After removal of 4 bases from V and 3 bases from J, the junction contained 10 bases not matched to a gene. Germline values: CDR1 SGHAT, CDR2 FQNNGV. The CDR3 is made up of 16 amino acids. For the CDR3, the DNA is TGTGCCAGCAGCTCCATAACCGGGACAGGTGAAGAGACCCAGTACTTC. Its translation: CASSSITGTGEETQYF.

The rearrangement uses TRBV3-1 (or the pseudogene TRBV3-2) and TRBJ1-2; D might be TRBD1 (6 bases). Germline values: CDR1 LGHDT, CDR2 YNNKEL (reference sequence). Trimming took off 2 bases at V and 2 bases at J, with 15 bases between the two ends. The CDR3 totals 16 residues. The CDR3 loop reads CASSQPDSKWNYGYTF. In DNA, the CDR3 is TGTGCCAGCAGCCAACCGGACAGCAAGTGGAACTATGGCTACACCTTC.

The chain carries TRBV15 and TRBJ2-5; 8 nucleotides agree with TRBD1. The CDR3 length is 13 residues. V dropped 5 bases and J dropped 5; count of bases not matched to a gene: 4. Germline values: CDR1 LNHNV, CDR2 YYDKDF (reference sequence). The CDR3 reads CATSRTGFETQYF. The CDR3 region has the DNA TGTGCCACCAGCCGGACAGGGTTTGAGACCCAGTACTTC.

This clone occurred a few times. The chain joins TRBV7-8 to TRBJ2-5; tentatively, D is TRBD1 (6 bases). CDR3 length equals 16 residues. Trimming removed 3 bases at V and 5 bases at J, with 19 bases between. From germline, CDR1 is SGHVS and CDR2 FQNEAQ. The CDR3 loop reads CASSFLGQMLEETQYF. The CDR3 DNA follows: TGTGCCAGCAGCTTCCTAGGACAGATGCTCGAGGAGACCCAGTACTTC.

The CDR3 DNA reads as TGTGCCAGCAGCCCCCAGGGATCCACCGGGGAGCTGTTTTTT. This codes for CASSPQGSTGELFF. The chain joins TRBV9 to TRBJ2-2, with D possibly TRBD1 on 5 matching bases. This CDR3 spans 14 amino acids. The germline V gene encodes CDR1 SGDLS and CDR2 YYNGEE. The V end lost 4 bases, the J end lost 4 bases, and 11 bases lay between the germline ends.

The V and J genes are TRBV2 and TRBJ2-5; 9 bases agree with TRBD1. Germline V gene data show CDR1 as SNHLY and CDR2 as FYNNEI. The CDR3 has 16 residues. The V gene end was trimmed by 0 bases and the J gene end by 7 bases; junction bases not matched to a gene: 9. CDR3 nucleotides: TGTGCCAGCAGTGAAGCGAGACCGGGACAGGGATGGACCCAGTACTTC. As protein: CASSEARPGQGWTQYF.

V usage is TRBV27 and J usage is TRBJ1-1; 7 nucleotides line up with TRBD1. V was pared by 9 bases and J by 5 bases, with 3 bases of the junction left unmatched. Per the germline V gene, CDR1 is MNHEY and CDR2 is SMNVEV (reference sequence). This CDR3 has 11 residues. CDR3 coding DNA: TGTGCCAGTCACAGGGGTACTGAAGCTTTCTTT. The encoded protein is CASHRGTEAFF.

This chain connects TRBV6-2 or TRBV6-3 to TRBJ1-5, with 9 bases fitting TRBD1. This CDR3 is built from 14 residues. Trimming took 5 bases from V and 5 from J; bases not matched to a gene: 4. Germline V gene lookup returns CDR1 MNHEY and CDR2 SVGEGT. CDR3 nucleotides: TGTGCCAGCAGTGACAGGGGGGCTTATCAGCCCCAGCATTTT. It translates to CASSDRGAYQPQHF.

The CDR3 spells CATSRGGGAIGDTQYF. CDR3 bases: TGTGCCACCAGCAGGGGCGGGGGGGCAATAGGAGATACGCAGTATTTT. The rearrangement joins TRBV15 to TRBJ2-3; 9 nucleotides match TRBD2. The junction had 9 bases not matched to a gene; V was cut back by 3 bases and J by 5 bases. CDR1 is LNHNV and CDR2 is YYDKDF in the germline V gene (reference sequence). The CDR3 sequence is 16 residues long.

J is TRBJ2-1 and V is TRBV11-3; no definite D call. CDR1 SGHNT and CDR2 YENEEA come from the germline V gene. The CDR3 spans 13 residues. V dropped 2 bases and J dropped 9 bases, with 11 bases sitting between them. The CDR3 DNA sequence: TGTGCCAGCAGCTTAATAGGCAGAGGTGAGCAGTTCTTC. This codes for CASSLIGRGEQFF.

The chain links TRBV5-6 to TRBJ2-5, with D maybe TRBD2 (6 bases). The CDR3 runs 13 residues. Trimming stripped 1 base from V and 5 bases from J, with 9 bases between. Germline assignment: CDR1 SGHDT and CDR2 YYEEEE. As DNA, the CDR3 is TGTGCCAGCAGCTTGCGTGCGGGGGAGACCCAGTACTTC. Translating it yields CASSLRAGETQYF.

The chain has TRBV14 and TRBJ1-1; weak D call: TRBD1 (5 bases). Trimming pared 4 bases from V and 7 bases from J, leaving 13 bases between. CDR1 is SGHDN and CDR2 is FVKESK in the germline V gene. The CDR3 contains 13 residues. Here the CDR3 reads CASSPQQRGEAFF. CDR3 nucleotides: TGTGCCAGCAGCCCCCAGCAAAGGGGTGAAGCTTTCTTT.

V gene TRBV5-1 combines with J gene TRBJ2-3, with 7 bases fitting TRBD1. The CDR3 is made up of 15 amino acids. Germline V gives CDR1 SGHRS, CDR2 YFSETQ. Trimming cost V 3 bases and J 1 base; bases outside gene matches: 5. The CDR3 is CASSSQGTGTDTQYF. CDR3 nucleotides: TGCGCCAGCAGCTCACAGGGGACCGGCACAGATACGCAGTATTTT.

This clone was seen a handful of times. The chain links TRBV7-2 to TRBJ1-1; the match to TRBD1 covers 8 bases. Looked up from germline, CDR1 is SGHTA and CDR2 is FQGNSA. Trimming removed 5 bases from V and 2 bases from J; junction bases left unmatched: 7. The CDR3 spans 15 residues. The CDR3 DNA sequence: TGTGCCAGCAGCCCCTGGACAGGGAAAAACACTGAAGCTTTCTTT. Translation gives CASSPWTGKNTEAFF.

This sequence joins TRBV3-1 (or the pseudogene TRBV3-2) and TRBJ1-2; 8 nucleotides line up with TRBD1. V was pared by 1 base and J by 0 bases, with 4 bases of the junction left unmatched. Germline CDR1 LGHDT, CDR2 YNNKEL (reference sequence). The CDR3 loop spans 16 amino acids. CDR3 sequence reads: CASSQALRGPNYGYTF. The CDR3 DNA follows: TGTGCCAGCAGCCAAGCGCTCAGGGGGCCTAACTATGGCTACACCTTC.

This chain links TRBV6-4 with TRBJ1-6; D gene uncertain. Germline V gives CDR1 MRHNA, CDR2 SNTAGT. The CDR3 covers 13 residues. V gave up 3 bases and J gave up 10 bases, with 10 bases separating them. The CDR3 sequence is CASSEGFRSPLHF. Written as DNA, the CDR3 is TGTGCCAGCAGTGAGGGCTTTAGGTCACCCCTCCACTTT.

The chain combines TRBV9 with TRBJ1-1, with D unclear. Between the trimmed V and J ends, which lost 4 bases and 4 bases, there was a span of 14 bases. This CDR3 has 14 residues. The germline V gene encodes CDR1 SGDLS and CDR2 YYNGEE. CDR3 sequence (DNA): TGTGCCAGCAGCCCAGAGGAGTTCCGCACTGAAGCTTTCTTT. Translation: CASSPEEFRTEAFF.

The genes are TRBV7-2 and TRBJ1-1; D not certain. The CDR3 spans 15 residues. Trimming took off 2 bases at V and 3 bases at J, with 13 bases between the two ends. Per germline, CDR1 SGHTA and CDR2 FQGNSA. The CDR3 sequence: CASSLTGSGHTEAFF. Here the CDR3 DNA reads TGTGCCAGCAGCTTAACGGGGTCCGGACACACTGAAGCTTTCTTT.

The V call is TRBV9, the J call TRBJ2-2; 7 nucleotides align to TRBD1. This CDR3 spans 15 amino acids. CDR1 and CDR2 (germline): SGDLS, YYNGEE. V dropped 0 bases and J dropped 7; count of bases not matched to a gene: 6. The CDR3 here is CASSVVGQAVGELFF. The CDR3, as DNA: TGTGCCAGCAGCGTAGTTGGACAGGCAGTCGGGGAGCTGTTTTTT.

The chain uses TRBV4-3 and TRBJ2-1; the match to TRBD2 covers 7 bases. This CDR3 comprises 14 residues. Germline CDR1 LGHNA, CDR2 YSLEER. Germline trimming cut 4 bases from V and 3 bases from J; bases unmatched to any gene: 3. The CDR3 DNA reads TGCGCCAGCAGCCGGGGAGGGAACTACAATGAGCAGTTCTTC. Its translation is CASSRGGNYNEQFF.

Only a few counts were recorded for this clone. The gene calls are TRBV7-9 and TRBJ2-3, with TRBD1 identical over 7 bases. The CDR3 runs 13 residues. Germline V lookup: CDR1 SEHNR, CDR2 FQNEAQ (reference sequence). J was trimmed by 6 bases and V by 5 bases; bases with no gene match: 5. The CDR3 DNA follows: TGTGCCAGCAGCCCAAGGGGGCCGGATACGCAGTATTTT. Protein: CASSPRGPDTQYF. Looking up the rest from reference TRBV7-9 and TRBJ2-3 gives the full variable domain: DTGVSQNPRHKITKRGQNVTFRCDPISEHNRLYWYRQTLGQGPEFLTYFQNEAQLEKSRLLSDRFSAERPKGSFSTLEIQRTEQGDSAMYLCASSPRGPDTQYFGPGTRLTVL.

This clone was counted a few times. The rearrangement links TRBV6-2 or TRBV6-3 to TRBJ1-1; no clear D. This CDR3 contains 12 residues. V was shortened by 5 bases and J by 1 base, with 5 bases between the two germline ends. CDR1 and CDR2 from the germline V gene are MNHEY and SVGEGT. CDR3 bases: TGTGCCAGCAGTGAGAAGAACACTGAAGCTTTCTTT. This codes for CASSEKNTEAFF.

As regards this clone: Different DNA sequences within this sample yield the same CDR3. CDR3 protein: CASSRDQPQHF. CDR3 nucleotide sequence: TGTGCCAGCAGCAGGGATCAGCCCCAGCATTTT. The chain uses TRBV12-3 or TRBV12-4 and TRBJ1-5; possibly TRBD1 for D (5 bases). Trimming left V 6 bases short and J 5 bases short, with 5 bases between. The CDR3 totals 11 residues.

The rearrangement links TRBV5-8 to TRBJ2-5; the D gene is possibly TRBD2 (6 bases). Trimming shortened V by 9 bases and J by 1 base, and 13 bases separated the two germline ends. Per germline, CDR1 SGHTS and CDR2 YDEGEE. The CDR3 contains 13 residues. The CDR3 region has the DNA TGTGCCAACGGTTGGAGGGTCCAAGAGACCCAGTACTTC. It encodes CANGWRVQETQYF.

V usage is TRBV27 and J usage is TRBJ2-3; the D gene is possibly TRBD2 (7 bases). The CDR3 length is 18 residues. Between the trimmed V and J ends, which lost 6 bases and 2 bases, there was a span of 24 bases. Germline V gives CDR1 MNHEY, CDR2 SMNVEV (reference sequence). DNA of the CDR3: TGTGCCAGCAGCCGAAGGGGGGGGACGCGTTCCCTCACAGATACGCAGTATTTT. Translating it yields CASSRRGGTRSLTDTQYF.